Following are 10 T cell receptor beta chains from one sample sequenced in a study of blood T cell repertoires in COVID-19. Measured with immunoSEQ multiplex PCR; TCRdb has only the in-frame clones, and not every one. The table includes roughly 280,000 clones, around nine tenths detected once. Sequencing was performed on peripheral blood. The receptors here all came from a woman aged 55-69 years with COVID-19, enrolled during active disease.

The rearrangement uses TRBV6-5 and TRBJ1-4; the D is unclear. This CDR3 has 15 amino acids. Germline CDR1 reads MNHEY; CDR2 reads SVGAGI. V dropped 8 bases and J dropped 0 bases, with 13 bases sitting between them. In DNA, the CDR3 is TGTGCCAGCCGTCCGGGGTCCGCAACTAATGAAAAACTGTTTTTT. Translating gives CASRPGSATNEKLFF.

This chain uses TRBV6-2 or TRBV6-3 with TRBJ1-5, with D possibly matching TRBD1 (6 bases). With 4 bases removed from V and 2 bases from J, the gap between germline ends came to 9 bases. Looked up from germline, CDR1 is MNHEY and CDR2 is SVGEGT. This CDR3 contains 14 residues. CDR3 in amino acids: CASSFYRGNQPQHF. CDR3 in DNA: TGTGCCAGCAGTTTTTACAGGGGCAATCAGCCCCAGCATTTT.

This clone was recorded a few times. The rearrangement uses TRBV5-8 and TRBJ1-3, with D possibly being TRBD1 (6 bases). This CDR3 is 15 amino acids long. Germline CDR1 and CDR2: SGHTS and YDEGEE. V lost 1 base and J lost 0, with 8 bases in between. The CDR3 spells CASSLRDNSGNTIYF. The CDR3 nucleotides read TGTGCCAGCAGCTTGCGGGACAACTCTGGAAACACCATATATTTT. Based on the CDR3 plus reference TRBV5-8 and TRBJ1-3, the full variable domain is EAGVTQSPTHLIKTRGQQATLRCSPISGHTSVYWYQQALGLGLQFLLWYDEGEERNRGNFPPRFSGRQFPNYSSELNVNALELEDSALYLCASSLRDNSGNTIYFGEGSWLTVV.

The chain is built from TRBV6-5 and TRBJ1-2, with D uncertain. The CDR3 sequence is 14 residues long. CDR1 and CDR2 from the germline V gene are MNHEY and SVGAGI. Trimming stripped 8 bases from V and 4 bases from J, with 17 bases between. This CDR3 reads CASSVGGSFYGYTF. The CDR3 DNA sequence: TGTGCCAGCTCGGTGGGAGGATCCTTCTATGGCTACACCTTC.

V and J are TRBV19 and TRBJ2-7, with 8 bases aligning to TRBD1. The germline gives CDR1 LNHDA, CDR2 SQIVND (reference sequence). The trim removed 5 bases at V and 2 bases at J, leaving 2 bases unmatched. This CDR3 is 13 amino acids long. CDR3 protein: CASSVQGAYEQYF. The CDR3 bases are TGTGCCAGTAGTGTACAGGGGGCCTACGAGCAGTACTTC.

The V gene is TRBV29-1, the J gene TRBJ1-1, with 9 bases fitting TRBD1. Per germline, CDR1 SQVTM and CDR2 ANQGSEA. J lost 2 bases, V lost 5 bases, and 3 bases had no gene match. The CDR3 runs 13 residues. CDR3 amino acids: CSVSTGGNTEAFF. The CDR3 coding sequence is TGCAGCGTTAGTACAGGGGGCAACACTGAAGCTTTCTTT.

This chain joins TRBV18 and TRBJ2-2; D remains ambiguous. The CDR3 consists of 15 residues. The ends were cut back, 3 bases at V and 1 base at J, with 9 bases in the middle. Per germline, CDR1 KGHSH and CDR2 LQKENI. CDR3 region: CASSPAGLNTGELFF. The DNA for the CDR3 is TGTGCCAGCTCACCGGCAGGATTGAACACCGGGGAGCTGTTTTTT.

This chain joins TRBV18 and TRBJ2-3, with D possibly TRBD1 on 6 matching bases. V was pared by 6 bases and J by 6 bases, with 13 bases between. The CDR3 loop spans 13 amino acids. Germline CDR1 reads KGHSH; CDR2 reads LQKENI. CDR3 loop: CASSRRTDDTQYF. CDR3 DNA: TGTGCCAGCTCCCGACGGACAGATGATACGCAGTATTTT.

This chain connects TRBV10-2 to TRBJ2-2, with D perhaps matching TRBD2 (5 bases). Germline V gene lookup returns CDR1 WSHSY and CDR2 SAAADI. The CDR3 covers 13 residues. Trimming removed 8 bases at V and 5 bases at J, with 12 bases between. CDR3 DNA sequence: TGCGCCAGCGGAAGGACTCCTACCGGGGAGCTGTTTTTT. Translation: CASGRTPTGELFF.

The chain recombines TRBV28 with TRBJ1-2; TRBD1 matches at 7 bases. The V and J ends lost 5 bases and 4 bases, in that order; junction bases with no gene match: 7. The CDR3 loop spans 14 amino acids. Germline V gene sequence: CDR1 MDHEN, CDR2 SYDVKM. CDR3 nucleotide sequence: TGTGCCAGCAGTACTCCGGGACAGCGCTATGGCTACACCTTC. Translated: CASSTPGQRYGYTF.